Presented here are 27 T cell receptor beta chains from one specimen sequenced in a study of cytomegalovirus exposure and HLA in healthy donors. The PCR employed 60 Vbeta primers together with 13 Jbeta primers. The data were produced by immunoSEQ multiplex PCR, yet TCRdb's version contains in-frame clones alone and is incomplete. The sample holds some 210,000 clones; around 73% are singletons and the top ten take roughly 2.1%. Source material: PBMCs. The receptor source for this set is a woman in her thirties in good health and CMV-seropositive.

The chain couples TRBV5-1 to TRBJ1-3; TRBD1 matches 10 bases. This CDR3 has 13 residues. Germline lookup yields CDR1 SGHRS and CDR2 YFSETQ. J was trimmed by 2 bases and V by 9 bases; bases with no gene match: 2. The CDR3 nucleotides are TGCGCCACCGGGACAGGGGCTGGAAACACCATATATTTT. Translated, it gives CATGTGAGNTIYF.

This clone showed up just a few times. V is TRBV5-1 and J is TRBJ2-5; 7 bases are shared with TRBD2. Germline V lookup: CDR1 SGHRS, CDR2 YFSETQ. The J segment lost 5 bases and the V segment lost 4 bases, leaving 5 bases of the junction unmatched. CDR3 size: 13 residues. CDR3: CASSLGLEETQYF. The CDR3 nucleotides are TGCGCCAGCAGCCTAGGACTAGAGGAGACCCAGTACTTC.

This sequence joins TRBV18 and TRBJ2-5, with TRBD2 matching 8 bases. TRBJ2-7 explains the end of the DNA better; the J call may be wrong. Per germline, CDR1 KGHSH and CDR2 LQKENI. CDR3 length: 14 residues. CDR3 nucleotide sequence: TGTGCCAGCTCACTTGGAGCGGGGGCCTACGAGCAGTACTTC. Translating gives CASSLGAGAYEQYF.

The V call is TRBV4-1, the J call TRBJ2-1; a weak D match, TRBD1 (5 bases). The V and J ends lost 5 bases and 3 bases respectively, with 14 bases between them. Germline-derived CDR1 and CDR2 are MGHRA and YSYEKL. The CDR3 is made up of 15 amino acids. The CDR3: CASSRWAQGYNEQFF. The CDR3, as DNA: TGCGCCAGCAGCAGATGGGCTCAGGGCTACAATGAGCAGTTCTTC.

The chain couples TRBV6-6 to TRBJ2-3; D is possibly TRBD2 (6 bases). V shed 6 bases and J shed 1 base, with 14 bases lying between them. Germline CDR1 MNHNY, CDR2 SVGAGI (reference sequence). This CDR3 has 15 residues. The CDR3, as DNA: TGTGCCAGCAGCGACCCGGGAGAGGGCACAGATACGCAGTATTTT. Translated: CASSDPGEGTDTQYF.

The CDR3 DNA is TGTGCCAGCAGTTATATCCCCACTGAAGCTTTCTTT. Its translation: CASSYIPTEAFF. The chain carries TRBV28 and TRBJ1-1, with unresolved D. The ends were cut back, 4 bases at V and 4 bases at J, with 7 bases in the middle. This CDR3 region has 12 residues. The germline gives CDR1 MDHEN, CDR2 SYDVKM.

The rearrangement links TRBV7-3 to TRBJ2-1, with 8 nucleotides matching TRBD1. The CDR3 loop spans 14 amino acids. With V trimmed by 2 bases and J by 8 bases, 5 bases remained unmatched. CDR1 and CDR2 from the germline V gene are SGHTA and FQGTGA. CDR3 bases: TGTGCCAGCAGCTTAGGTCAGGGGGCATATGAGCAGTTCTTC. This translates into CASSLGQGAYEQFF.

The chain couples TRBV5-6 to TRBJ1-2; perhaps TRBD1 as D (5 bases). In germline, CDR1 is SGHDT, CDR2 YYEEEE. V was pared by 5 bases and J by 0 bases, with 11 bases between. The CDR3 consists of 14 residues. The CDR3, as DNA: TGTGCCAGCAGTTGGACAAATACTAACTATGGCTACACCTTC. Amino acid sequence: CASSWTNTNYGYTF.

The chain couples TRBV7-2 to TRBJ2-3, with TRBD2 matching 11 bases. The ends lost 1 base at V and 9 bases at J; junction bases unmatched: 6. The CDR3 runs 15 residues. Germline CDR1 is SGHTA and CDR2 is FQGNSA. The CDR3 protein is CASSLGTSGRGTQYF. The CDR3 DNA follows: TGTGCCAGCAGCTTAGGAACTAGCGGGAGAGGCACGCAGTATTTT.

The V and J genes are TRBV10-2 and TRBJ2-7; TRBD2 might be the D (6 bases). The CDR3 length is 15 residues. Germline V gene lookup returns CDR1 WSHSY and CDR2 SAAADI. Trimming left V 2 bases short and J 2 bases short, with 13 bases between. The CDR3 protein is CASSEALAKTYEQYF. The CDR3 DNA is TGCGCCAGCAGTGAGGCTCTAGCGAAAACCTACGAGCAGTACTTC.

V usage is TRBV6-6 and J usage is TRBJ1-1; the match to TRBD1 covers 10 bases. CDR1 is MNHNY and CDR2 is SVGAGI in the germline V gene (reference sequence). The ends lost 4 bases at V and 6 bases at J; junction bases unmatched: 2. This CDR3 spans 13 amino acids. In DNA form, the CDR3 reads TGTGCCAGCAGTTGGGACAGGGGCGCTGAAGCTTTCTTT. This gives the protein CASSWDRGAEAFF.

This clone has more than one count but fewer than ten. The CDR3 loop reads CASSVGQGSGEAFF. The CDR3, as DNA: TGTGCCAGCAGCGTAGGACAGGGATCGGGTGAAGCTTTCTTT. The rearrangement links TRBV7-6 to TRBJ1-1, with 8 bases aligning to TRBD1. The CDR3 is 14 residues long. Trimming at V came to 5 bases and at J to 7 bases, leaving 9 bases not matched to a gene. The V gene's germline CDR1 is SGHVS and CDR2 FNYEAQ.

This chain connects TRBV11-3 to TRBJ2-7; no reliable D call. CDR3 size: 14 residues. CDR1 and CDR2 from the germline V gene are SGHNT and YENEEA. V lost 1 base to trimming and J lost 6 bases, with 13 bases between them. Written as DNA, the CDR3 is TGTGCCAGCAGCTTAGGTGCGCCTGGCGGCGAGCAGTACTTC. Its protein product is CASSLGAPGGEQYF.

The gene calls are TRBV15 and TRBJ2-4; D possibly corresponds to TRBD1 (6 bases). The CDR3 spans 17 residues. The germline CDR1 and CDR2 sequences are LNHNV and YYDKDF (reference sequence). Trimming removed 2 bases at V and 1 base at J, with 15 bases between. CDR3 nucleotides: TGTGCCACCAGCAGAAAACAGGGACGGAATGCCAAAAACATTCAGTACTTC. Residues: CATSRKQGRNAKNIQYF.

The chain recombines TRBV6-6 with TRBJ1-2, with 8 bases fitting TRBD1. V was pared by 5 bases and J by 4 bases, with 6 bases of the junction left unmatched. Germline V CDR1 and CDR2: MNHNY, SVGAGI (reference sequence). The CDR3 has 14 amino acids. CDR3 amino acids: CASSTTGGAYGYTF. The CDR3 DNA reads TGTGCCAGCAGTACCACAGGGGGTGCCTATGGCTACACCTTC.

The chain combines TRBV28 with TRBJ1-1, with D tentatively TRBD1 (5 bases). Germline V gene lookup returns CDR1 MDHEN and CDR2 SYDVKM. The length of the CDR3 is 14 residues. Trimming removed 0 bases from V and 1 base from J, with 6 bases in between. In nucleotides, the CDR3 is TGTGCCAGCAGTTTATGGACAGCGAACACTGAAGCTTTCTTT. Amino acid sequence: CASSLWTANTEAFF.

The J gene is TRBJ1-5, the V gene TRBV10-3, with D possibly being TRBD1 (6 bases). Trimming cost V 4 bases and J 1 base, with 11 bases left between them. CDR3 size: 15 residues. Germline values: CDR1 ENHRY, CDR2 SYGVKD. CDR3 sequence: CAISAGGQSNQPQHF. Written as DNA, the CDR3 is TGTGCCATCAGTGCCGGAGGACAGAGCAATCAGCCCCAGCATTTT.

The chain joins TRBV4-1 to TRBJ1-2, with TRBD1 matching 8 bases. This CDR3 contains 17 residues. From germline, CDR1 is MGHRA and CDR2 YSYEKL. Trimming took 3 bases from V and 2 from J; bases not matched to a gene: 11. The CDR3 DNA reads as TGCGCCAGCAGCCAGCCGACAGGGGCCCGACCCAACTATGGCTACACCTTC. Residues: CASSQPTGARPNYGYTF.

This clone turned up a few times. The chain has TRBV6-6 and TRBJ1-5; perhaps TRBD1 as D (5 bases). CDR3 length: 12 amino acids. The germline CDR1 and CDR2 sequences are MNHNY and SVGAGI (reference sequence). V was pared by 4 bases and J by 7 bases, with 8 bases between. In nucleotides, the CDR3 is TGTGCCAGCAGTTTCTGGGGCCAGCCCCAGCATTTT. Protein sequence: CASSFWGQPQHF.

Only a few counts were recorded for this clone. The J gene is TRBJ2-1, the V gene TRBV6-5; tentative D call: TRBD1 (5 bases). The V gene's germline CDR1 is MNHEY and CDR2 SVGAGI. The CDR3 is 16 residues long. V gave up 0 bases and J gave up 2 bases, with 11 bases separating them. The CDR3: CASSYSKQGTYNEQFF. The CDR3 region has the DNA TGTGCCAGCAGTTACTCGAAGCAGGGCACCTACAATGAGCAGTTCTTC.

The chain recombines TRBV27 with TRBJ2-7, with TRBD1 matching over 8 bases. The V gene end was trimmed by 2 bases and the J gene end by 4 bases; junction bases not matched to a gene: 13. From germline, CDR1 is MNHEY and CDR2 SMNVEV (reference sequence). The CDR3 runs 17 residues. CDR3 sequence: CASSLRVGRDRGYEQYF. CDR3 bases: TGTGCCAGCAGTTTAAGGGTGGGAAGAGACAGGGGATACGAGCAGTACTTC.

V gene TRBV7-3 combines with J gene TRBJ2-3, with 8 bases fitting TRBD2. V lost 5 bases, J lost 3 bases, and 7 bases stayed unmatched. Looked up from germline, CDR1 is SGHTA and CDR2 is FQGTGA. The CDR3 loop spans 15 amino acids. CDR3 DNA sequence: TGTGCCAGCAGCGTCATAGCGGGACTGACAGATACGCAGTATTTT. This gives the protein CASSVIAGLTDTQYF.

This clone was counted only a few times. The chain employs TRBV6-5 and TRBJ1-2; D is perhaps TRBD1 (6 bases). Germline assignment: CDR1 MNHEY and CDR2 SVGAGI. The CDR3 covers 14 residues. Trimming removed 4 bases at V and 3 bases at J, with 12 bases between. The CDR3 bases are TGTGCCAGCAGTTCAACAGGGTACGACTATGGCTACACCTTC. Its protein product is CASSSTGYDYGYTF.

DNA for the CDR3: TGTGCCAGCAGCGTAGCTACTCGGGTTTGGGACAACCAAGAGACCCAGTACTTC. Translating gives CASSVATRVWDNQETQYF. V is TRBV9 and J is TRBJ2-5; a possible D gene is TRBD1 (6 bases). V dropped 0 bases and J dropped 0 bases, with 18 bases sitting between them. This CDR3 contains 18 residues. Germline values: CDR1 SGDLS, CDR2 YYNGEE.

V usage is TRBV7-3 and J usage is TRBJ2-1; maybe TRBD2 (8 bases). Germline CDR1 is SGHTA and CDR2 is FQGTGA. V shed 1 base and J shed 7 bases, with 14 bases lying between them. CDR3 length equals 15 residues. CDR3 in DNA: TGTGCCAGCAGCTTAATGGCGGGGGGACAGAATGAGCAGTTCTTC. Translation gives CASSLMAGGQNEQFF.

V and J are TRBV10-3 and TRBJ2-7; 10 nucleotides align to TRBD1. Germline values: CDR1 ENHRY, CDR2 SYGVKD. J was trimmed by 2 bases and V by 2 bases; bases with no gene match: 3. The CDR3 runs to 15 residues. CDR3 loop: CAISEEGQGPYEQYF. The CDR3 bases are TGTGCCATCAGTGAGGAGGGACAGGGGCCCTACGAGCAGTACTTC.

The CDR3 spells CASSIRTGAKGNTEAFF. For the CDR3, the DNA is TGTGCCAGTAGTATTCGGACAGGGGCTAAGGGGAACACTGAAGCTTTCTTT. The chain joins TRBV19 to TRBJ1-1; 9 nucleotides line up with TRBD1. The CDR3 is 17 amino acids. V shed 3 bases, J shed 1 base, and the junction held 9 bases outside the gene matches. Germline loops: CDR1 LNHDA, CDR2 SQIVND (reference sequence). Looking up the rest from reference TRBV19 and TRBJ1-1 gives the full variable domain: DGGITQSPKYLFRKEGQNVTLSCEQNLNHDAMYWYRQDPGQGLRLIYYSQIVNDFQKGDIAEGYSVSREKKESFPLTVTSAQKNPTAFYLCASSIRTGAKGNTEAFFGQGTRLTVV.